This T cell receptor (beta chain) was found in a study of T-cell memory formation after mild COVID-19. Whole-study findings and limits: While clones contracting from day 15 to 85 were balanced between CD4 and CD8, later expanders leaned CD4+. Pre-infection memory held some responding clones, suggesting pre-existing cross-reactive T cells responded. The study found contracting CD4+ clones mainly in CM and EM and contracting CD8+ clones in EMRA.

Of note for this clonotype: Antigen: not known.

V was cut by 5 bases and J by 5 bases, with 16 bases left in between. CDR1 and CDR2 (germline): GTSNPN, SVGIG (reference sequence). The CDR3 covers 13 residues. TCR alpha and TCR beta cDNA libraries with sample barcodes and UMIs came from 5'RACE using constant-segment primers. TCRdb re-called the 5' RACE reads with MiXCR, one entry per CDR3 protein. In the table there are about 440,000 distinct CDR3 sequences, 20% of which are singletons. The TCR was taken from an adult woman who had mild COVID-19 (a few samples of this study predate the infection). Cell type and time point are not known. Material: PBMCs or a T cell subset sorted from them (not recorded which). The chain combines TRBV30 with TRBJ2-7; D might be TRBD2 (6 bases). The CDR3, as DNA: TGTGCCTGGCGTTTCTCCGGGACTCACGAGCAGTACTTC. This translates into CAWRFSGTHEQYF.